One T cell receptor (beta chain) is described in this entry. What this receptor recognizes is not known. Per-base qualities were not stored, and no clone one base away is much larger. This entry belongs to a study of OX40 agonist ivuxolimab in advanced cancers. General notes on the study: Ivuxolimab was an agonistic, fully human IgG2 monoclonal antibody directed against OX40 (CD134), a costimulatory receptor. In the dose-escalation cohort, 70% to 90% of patients were male, and the mean age was roughly 60 years with a range of about 20 to 80. Patients were allowed to have had prior anti-PD-1, anti-PD-L1 or anti-CTLA-4 therapy, and 40% to 45% of the dose-escalation patients had previously received checkpoint inhibitors. Of the approximately 54 patients in dose escalation, around 19 had hepatocellular carcinoma, about 15 had melanoma, 9 had renal cell carcinoma and 9 had head and neck cancer. Partial responses occurred in three dose-escalation patients: two with cutaneous melanoma and one with hepatocellular carcinoma. Peripheral TCRbeta sequencing was intended to test whether TCR sequence diversity was altered and clonal T-cell expansion was caused by ivuxolimab. The paper reports the monotherapy dose-escalation portion (N ≈ 50 patients) of the phase I ivuxolimab trial. Intravenous ivuxolimab was administered to patients every 2 weeks at six dose levels: 0.01, 0.1, 0.3, 1.5, 3 and 10 mg/kg. What the work shows at the level of the full study, not this receptor alone: After ivuxolimab, more expanded clones were found on average in CD8+ T cells than in CD4+ T cells. In the 0.1-3.0 mg/kg groups, partial responders had among the lowest normalized peripheral clonal expansion, particularly in CD8+ T cells. At doses of 0.1 to 3.0 mg/kg, clonal expansion of both CD4+ and CD8+ blood T cells was observed from baseline to week 6. Low levels of normalized T-cell clonal expansion were also shown by some nonresponding patients. The antigen specificity of the clonally expanded peripheral T cells was not determined.

Genomic DNA was isolated from the sorted cells so that the TCRbeta CDR3 region could be sequenced. The immunoSEQ Assay was used for sequencing of TCRbeta CDR3 regions. TCRdb limited this immuneACCESS table to in-frame rearrangements with V and J called. A share of clones is missing; checked studies link under half to unresolved V genes, and the rest is unexplained. For this sample the table gives more than 85,000 clones, of which about 90% were detected only once. About 1.7% of the sample comes from the top ten. CDR1 and CDR2, per the germline V gene, are ENHRY and SYGVKD. Cut back by 0 bases and 11 bases, the V and J ends lie 14 bases apart. CDR3 length: 14 amino acids, cysteine to phenylalanine. Left in the record is the CDR3 DNA by itself, 42 bases read in frame from the first base. The trial excluded patients who had a history of autoimmune disease or were on systemic immunosuppression. Peripheral blood for TCR sequencing was collected from all dose cohorts at baseline, on cycle 4 day 1, and on cycle 7 day 1. Samples came from an open-label, multicenter, first-in-human phase I dose-escalation trial of ivuxolimab. Adults with locally advanced or metastatic melanoma, renal cell, hepatocellular, or head and neck squamous cell carcinoma were enrolled in the trial. Before TCR sequencing, CD4+ and CD8+ T cells were separately sorted from peripheral blood.

The chain is assembled from TRBV10-3 and TRBJ2-1; D gene: possibly TRBD1, on 6 matching bases. Sequences were derived from CD4+ or CD8+ T cells sorted from blood, sampled in a trial of the OX40 agonist ivuxolimab. The receptor's source is an adult with an advanced solid tumor such as melanoma, head and neck, liver or kidney cancer. CDR3 protein: CAISESSGADKQFF. The bases are TGTGCCATCAGTGAGTCTTCAGGGGCAGATAAGCAGTTCTTC.